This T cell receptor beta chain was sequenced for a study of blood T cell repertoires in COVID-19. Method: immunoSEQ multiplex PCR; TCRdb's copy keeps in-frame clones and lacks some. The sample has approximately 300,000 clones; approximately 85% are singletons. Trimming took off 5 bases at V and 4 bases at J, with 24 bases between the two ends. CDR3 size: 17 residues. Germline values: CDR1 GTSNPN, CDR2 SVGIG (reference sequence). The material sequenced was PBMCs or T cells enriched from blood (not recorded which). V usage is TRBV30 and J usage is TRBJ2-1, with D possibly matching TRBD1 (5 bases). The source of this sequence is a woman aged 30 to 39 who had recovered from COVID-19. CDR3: CAWGKRSGPRPYNEQFF. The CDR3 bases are TGTGCCTGGGGCAAGCGTTCAGGGCCGCGCCCTTACAATGAGCAGTTCTTC. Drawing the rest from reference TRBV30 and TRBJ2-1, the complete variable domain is SQTIHQWPATLVQPVGSPLSLECTVEGTSNPNLYWYRQAAGRGLQLLFYSVGIGQISSEVPQNLSASRPQDRQFILSSKKLLLSDSGFYLCAWGKRSGPRPYNEQFFGPGTRLTVL.